These T cell receptor beta chains were read from a single sample in a study of T cells after posttransplantation cyclophosphamide. Only in-frame clones appear in the TCRdb table, and some are missing; sequencing was by immunoSEQ multiplex PCR. This sample carries 20,000 to 30,000 clones and no singletons, and around 4% goes to the top ten. Sequencing was done on a sample of PBMCs. The receptors originated from a woman aged 45 to 65 in good health, CMV-negative, and a related stem cell transplant donor. The CDR3 runs from the conserved cysteine through the conserved F or W. The D gene is left open where the match is weak. Some rows mark clone size as missing; the rest say once, few, many or name a class of expanded clone.

abundance	v_gene	d_gene	j_gene	CDR3nt	CDR3aa
many	TRBV11-2	-	TRBJ1-3	TGTGCCAGCAGTCCAATCAGGGGCCGTTCCTCTGGAAACACCATATATTTT	CASSPIRGRSSGNTIYF
many	TRBV18	-	TRBJ2-1	TGTGCCAGCTCACCATTGGGGGGACCTGACAATGAGCAGTTCTTC	CASSPLGGPDNEQFF
many	TRBV7-2	TRBD1	TRBJ1-4	TGTGCCAGCAGCTCGTCCGGGACAGCATGGGAAAAACTGTTTTTT	CASSSSGTAWEKLFF
many	TRBV7-9	-	TRBJ1-2	TGTGCCAGCAGCGAGGGGGACGGAGACTATGGCTACACCTTC	CASSEGDGDYGYTF
many	TRBV18	TRBD2	TRBJ2-2	TGTGCCAGCTCACCACAGGCTAGCGGCACCGGGGAGCTGTTTTTT	CASSPQASGTGELFF
many	TRBV28	TRBD1	TRBJ1-2	TGTGCCAGCAGTTTACTATCCTTACCGGGACAGAGACATAATGGCTACACCTTC	CASSLLSLPGQRHNGYTF
few	TRBV5-5	-	TRBJ2-7	TGTGCCAGCAGCTTGCTTGGGGCGGACGCGTCCTACGAGCAGTACTTC	CASSLLGADASYEQYF
many	TRBV19	-	TRBJ1-4	TGTGCCAGTAGTATATTCGGGGGGACTAATGAAAAACTGTTTTTT	CASSIFGGTNEKLFF
many	TRBV7-8	-	TRBJ2-1	TGTGCCAGCAGCTTAGTCAGAGCGTCCTACAATGAGCAGTTCTTC	CASSLVRASYNEQFF
many	TRBV5-4	TRBD2	TRBJ2-1	TGTGCCAGCAGCTCGGGACTAGCGGGAGGCTACAATGAGCAGTTCTTC	CASSSGLAGGYNEQFF
many	TRBV11-2	-	TRBJ1-1	TGTGCCAGCAGCTTCGAGGGTGAGAACACTGAAGCTTTCTTT	CASSFEGENTEAFF
many	TRBV9	-	TRBJ1-4	TGTGCCAGCAGCGTAGATGCGGGGGGGCGAAGAAAACTGTTTTTT	CASSVDAGGRRKLFF
many	TRBV5-1	-	TRBJ2-1	TGCGCCAGCAGTACCGCACAGACCTCCTACAATGAGCAGTTCTTC	CASSTAQTSYNEQFF
many	TRBV5-1	-	TRBJ1-1	TGCGCCAGCAGGGAGCAGGGGCCTATGAACACTGAAGCTTTCTTT	CASREQGPMNTEAFF
many	TRBV28	TRBD2	TRBJ2-7	TGTGCCAGCAGTTGGGCAGGAAAAGTAGCGCAGCGGGAGCAAAATCGAAACTCCTACGAGCAGTACTTC	CASSWAGKVAQREQNRNSYEQYF
many	TRBV9	TRBD1	TRBJ1-3	TGTGCCAGCAGCGTAGCAGTGGGACAGGGCGGAAACACCATATATTTT	CASSVAVGQGGNTIYF
few	TRBV2	TRBD2	TRBJ2-3	TGTGCCAGCAGGCGCGCGGGGGGGCGTACAGATACGCAGTATTTT	CASRRAGGRTDTQYF
many	TRBV5-4	TRBD1	TRBJ1-1	TGTGCCAGCAGCTTGGAACAGGGGAGGACTGAAGCTTTCTTT	CASSLEQGRTEAFF
many	TRBV18	-	TRBJ2-3	TGTGCCAGCTCACCACCCGTCAGGAGGACAGATACGCAGTATTTT	CASSPPVRRTDTQYF
many	TRBV13	-	TRBJ2-7	TGTGCCAGCAGCTTAGAAACAGCCCGCTACGAGCAGTACTTC	CASSLETARYEQYF
-	TRBV7-2	-	TRBJ2-5	TGTGCCAGCAGCCAAACTAGCTGGAGAGAGACCCAGTACTTC	CASSQTSWRETQYF
many	TRBV11-2	-	TRBJ2-4	TGTGCCAGCAGCTCGCCGACAGTAGCCAAAAACATTCAGTACTTC	CASSSPTVAKNIQYF
-	TRBV18	-	TRBJ1-6	TGTGCCAGCTCACCACTCAGCAGGGAGGGAGTTTCACCCCTCCACTTT	CASSPLSREGVSPLHF
many	TRBV27	-	TRBJ2-2	TGTGCCAGCAGTCCAATGTTGGGGGAGCTGTTTTTT	CASSPMLGELFF
many	TRBV6-5	TRBD1	TRBJ1-2	TGTGCCAGCAGGCGGGACAGGGGTAACTATGGCTACACCTTC	CASRRDRGNYGYTF
many	TRBV1	-	TRBJ2-7	TGCACCAGCAGCCAAGAAAGACTAAGCCTAGACTACGAGCAGTACTTC	CTSSQERLSLDYEQYF
many	TRBV27	TRBD1	TRBJ2-7	TGTGCCAGCAGCGTACAGGGGGGTATCCCATACTACGAGCAGTACTTC	CASSVQGGIPYYEQYF
many	TRBV4-1	-	TRBJ2-5	TGCGCCAGCAGTAGCCTTCCGCAAGAGACCCAGTACTTC	CASSSLPQETQYF
many	TRBV6-4	TRBD2	TRBJ2-3	TGTGCCAGCAGCATAAGCGGGGGAAGCACAGATACGCAGTATTTT	CASSISGGSTDTQYF
many	TRBV2	TRBD2	TRBJ2-7	TGTGCCAGCAGCCGGGGGATAGCGGGGGTTACTTTCTACGAGCAGTACTTC	CASSRGIAGVTFYEQYF
many	TRBV19	-	TRBJ1-1	TGTGCCAGTAGTATCACAGGGAAAAATGAAGCTTTCTTT	CASSITGKNEAFF
many	TRBV14	-	TRBJ1-1	TGTGCCAGCAGCCACGCAGGGGTTCGACGTGAAGCTTTCTTT	CASSHAGVRREAFF
many	TRBV19	TRBD2	TRBJ2-3	TGTGCCAGTAGTAAAACGACTAGCGGCCCAGATACGCAGTATTTT	CASSKTTSGPDTQYF
many	TRBV2	TRBD1	TRBJ2-5	TGTGCCAGCAGAAAGACAGGGGGAGTCCAAGAGACCCAGTACTTC	CASRKTGGVQETQYF
many	TRBV5-8	-	TRBJ1-1	TGTGCCAGCAGCTACAACAGGGTCCTGAACACTGAAGCTTTCTTT	CASSYNRVLNTEAFF
many	TRBV19	-	TRBJ1-6	TGTGCCAGCTCGGGAGGGCGCGCTGGAAATTCACCCCTCCACTTT	CASSGGRAGNSPLHF
many	TRBV6-6	TRBD2	TRBJ2-2	TGTGCCAGCAGAGTGGGGGGGAGCACCGGGGAGCTGTTTTTT	CASRVGGSTGELFF
many	TRBV6-6	TRBD1	TRBJ1-2	TGTGCCAGCAGGGATAATGGACAGGGGGGCTACACCTTC	CASRDNGQGGYTF
many	TRBV4-1	TRBD1	TRBJ1-2	TGCGCCAGCAGCCAAGAGACAGGGAACAACTATGGCTACACCTTC	CASSQETGNNYGYTF
many	TRBV10-3	-	TRBJ1-5	TGTGCCATCAGTGTGGGGCAGGGTGAAAAACAGCCCCAGCATTTT	CAISVGQGEKQPQHF
many	TRBV5-1	TRBD1	TRBJ1-2	TGCGCCAGCAGCTCTCTAAAAAACCCGGGACAGGGTTTCGGCTACACCTTC	CASSSLKNPGQGFGYTF
few	TRBV23-1	-	TRBJ1-4	TGCGCCAGCAGCCAAGCTCGCGGAAGCGGCAATGAAAAACTGTTTTTT	CASSQARGSGNEKLFF
few	TRBV30	-	TRBJ1-1	TGTGCCTGGAGTGTAGCGTGGCAGCTGAACACTGAGGCTTTCTTT	CAWSVAWQLNTEAFF
many	TRBV5-8	-	TRBJ2-1	TGTGCCAGCAGGATCGGGATCTCCTACAATGAGCAGTTCTTC	CASRIGISYNEQFF
many	TRBV5-1	TRBD2	TRBJ2-1	TGCGCCAGCAGCTCCGGGCTAGCGGGAGTGGGTGAGCAGTTCTTC	CASSSGLAGVGEQFF
many	TRBV5-1	TRBD1	TRBJ1-4	TGCGCCAGCAGCTTAGGACAGGGAAATGAAAAACTGTTTTTT	CASSLGQGNEKLFF
many	TRBV19	-	TRBJ2-1	TGTGCCAGTAGTACATCACACTCCTACAATGAGCAGTTCTTC	CASSTSHSYNEQFF
many	TRBV2	TRBD1	TRBJ1-1	TGTGCCAGCCTGGGACAGGTTTTCACTGAAGCTTTCTTT	CASLGQVFTEAFF
many	TRBV30	-	TRBJ1-2	TGTGCCTGGAGTGTATATGGGACAGGCTACACCTTC	CAWSVYGTGYTF
many	TRBV2	-	TRBJ2-1	TGTGCCAGCAGGAGGGACGGGGGCAATGAGCAGTTCTTC	CASRRDGGNEQFF
many	TRBV19	TRBD2	TRBJ2-7	TGTGCCAGTAAAGGATCGGCGGGAGTCGGCTACGAGCAGTACTTC	CASKGSAGVGYEQYF
many	TRBV9	-	TRBJ2-5	TGTGCCAGCAGCGTACTTGGCGTACCACAGCAAGAGACCCAGTACTTC	CASSVLGVPQQETQYF
many	TRBV5-1	TRBD1	TRBJ1-2	TGCGCCAGCAGCTTGTCAGGGGGCCATGGCTACACCTTC	CASSLSGGHGYTF
many	TRBV5-8	TRBD1	TRBJ2-2	TGTGCCAGCAGCCTCCGACAGGGCCGGTCCGGGGAGCTGTTTTTT	CASSLRQGRSGELFF
many	TRBV11-2	-	TRBJ2-2	TGTGCCAGCAGCTTATATAGTTCCGGGGAGCTGTTTTTT	CASSLYSSGELFF
many	TRBV9	TRBD1	TRBJ1-2	TGTGCCAGCAGCGGGGACAGGGCTGGCTACACCTTC	CASSGDRAGYTF
many	TRBV19	TRBD1	TRBJ2-7	TGTGCCAGTAGTATGTCCAGGGGGAGTTACGAGCAGTACTTC	CASSMSRGSYEQYF
many	TRBV6-5	-	TRBJ1-1	TGTGCCAGCAGTTACCAACAGGATAGTATGGCTGAAGCTTTCTTT	CASSYQQDSMAEAFF
many	TRBV5-4	TRBD2	TRBJ2-5	TGTGCCAGCAGCCCGAGTGTAGCGGGGCCGCTGGAGACCCAGTACTTC	CASSPSVAGPLETQYF